A selection of T cell receptor beta chains follows, all from one sample in a study of T cells in Graves' hyperthyroidism and ophthalmopathy. TCRdb reanalysed the multiplex PCR reads using MiXCR and keeps one entry per CDR3 protein. This sample carries 370,000 or so distinct CDR3 sequences, approximately 12% of them seen once, and the ten largest clones take roughly 20%. What was sequenced was blood. These receptors originate from a man aged 25-45 years with Graves' hyperthyroidism that later progressed to Graves' ophthalmopathy. CDR3s include the opening cysteine and the closing phenylalanine or tryptophan. A D gene is named only where the DNA matches it firmly. Expanded clones are given a class, and other clones once, few, many or no size at all.

>-|TRBV28|few|TRBJ2-6
TGTGCCAGCAGTCCCGGGACTTTGTCTGGGGCCAACGTCCTGACTTTC
CASSPGTLSGANVLTF
>-|TRBV5-5|many|TRBJ2-1
TGTGCCAGCAGCTCGGTCAGAGATGAGCAGTTCTTC
CASSSVRDEQFF
>TRBD2|TRBV2|-|TRBJ2-2
TGTGCCAGCAGGGGGGGGTACACCGGGGAGCTGTTTTTT
CASRGGYTGELFF
>TRBD1|TRBV19|few|TRBJ2-1
TGTGCCAGTAGTAACGGACAGGGGAGGGTTTCCTACAATGAGCAGTTCTTC
CASSNGQGRVSYNEQFF
>-|TRBV28|-|TRBJ2-7
TGTGCCAGCAGTTTTATGGCTCTATCCTACGAGCAGTACTTC
CASSFMALSYEQYF
>-|TRBV4-1|-|TRBJ1-5
TGCGCCAGCAGTCTCAGGGCTGCCCAACCCCCTGATAGCAATCAGCCCCAGCATTTT
CASSLRAAQPPDSNQPQHF
>-|TRBV4-1|-|TRBJ2-2
TGCGCCAGCAGCCAGTTGGCCGGGGAGCTGTTTTTT
CASSQLAGELFF
>TRBD2|TRBV20-1|few|TRBJ2-1
TGCAGTGCTAGCAGCGGGGGAGTCAATGAGCAGTTCTTC
CSASSGGVNEQFF
>TRBD2|TRBV11-2|many|TRBJ2-2
TGTGCCAGCAGCTGGACTAGCGGGGCGGTCGGGGAGCTGTTTTTT
CASSWTSGAVGELFF
>TRBD1|TRBV30|few|TRBJ2-7
TGTGCCTGGGCAACGGGACAGGGCTACGAGCAGTACTTC
CAWATGQGYEQYF
>-|TRBV7-6|many|TRBJ1-5
TGTGCCAGCAGCCGGACGTCAGGGTTCAATCAGCCCCAGCATTTT
CASSRTSGFNQPQHF
>-|TRBV5-6|-|TRBJ2-3
TGTGCCAGCAGCTCCCCTTTCAGGGATGGGACAGATACGCAGTATTTT
CASSSPFRDGTDTQYF
>-|TRBV20-1|many|TRBJ2-1
TGCAGTGCTAGAGATGGACGCTCCTACAATGAGCAGTTCTTC
CSARDGRSYNEQFF
>TRBD2|TRBV11-1|few|TRBJ2-7
TGTGCCAGCAGCCAAGGCCCGAGCGGGGGTAGCTCCTACGAGCAGTACTTC
CASSQGPSGGSSYEQYF
>TRBD1|TRBV29-1|many|TRBJ2-3
TGCAGCGTTGAACCCCCGACAGGGCTGTTCACAGATACGCAGTATTTT
CSVEPPTGLFTDTQYF
>TRBD1|TRBV7-2|many|TRBJ1-5
TGTGCCAGCAGCCAAAGGACAGGTGGAAATCAGCCCCAGCATTTT
CASSQRTGGNQPQHF
>TRBD1|TRBV7-9|many|TRBJ1-1
TGTGCCAGCAGCTTAGGGACAGGTATGAACACTGAAGCTTTCTTT
CASSLGTGMNTEAFF
>-|TRBV28|many|TRBJ1-2
TGTGCCAGCATCTCTCAGGGGTGGGTCTATGGCTACACCTTC
CASISQGWVYGYTF
>-|TRBV12-3/TRBV12-4|many|TRBJ1-1
TGTGCCAGCAGGGGCCCCCCCGGGACAGAAGCTTTCTTT
CASRGPPGTEAFF
>-|TRBV2|many|TRBJ2-3
TGTGCCACCAGAGAGGGGGAGCAGGGGCGGCCCACAGATACGCAGTATTTT
CATREGEQGRPTDTQYF
>TRBD1|TRBV7-9|-|TRBJ2-1
TGTGCCAGCAGCAACAACAGGGGGCAGAATGAGCAGTTCTTC
CASSNNRGQNEQFF
>-|TRBV6-2/TRBV6-3|-|TRBJ1-4
TGTGCCAGCAGCCAGACAACAACTAATGAAAAACTGTTTTTT
CASSQTTTNEKLFF
>TRBD1|TRBV4-1|-|TRBJ2-5
TGCGCCAGCAGCCAAGATTTAGGGACAGGCCAAGAGACCCAGTACTTC
CASSQDLGTGQETQYF
>-|TRBV6-1|many|TRBJ2-2
TGTGCCAGCATGGTGGGGGGGCAAACCGGGGAGCTGTTTTTT
CASMVGGQTGELFF
>TRBD2|TRBV4-2|-|TRBJ2-3
TGTGCCAGCAGCCTCCCACCCGGGACTAGCGGGGGGGCCACAGATACGCAGTATTTT
CASSLPPGTSGGATDTQYF
>-|TRBV6-1|many|TRBJ2-2
TGTGCCAGCAGACACAGGGCAAACACCGGGGAGCTGTTTTTT
CASRHRANTGELFF
>-|TRBV24-1|many|TRBJ1-5
TGTGCCACCAGTGATCACGGGGGCAATCAGCCCCAGCATTTT
CATSDHGGNQPQHF
>TRBD1|TRBV9|few|TRBJ1-4
TGTGCCAGCAGCGTAGGGACAGGGAGGGGTGAAAAACTGTTTTTT
CASSVGTGRGEKLFF
>-|TRBV12-3/TRBV12-4|-|TRBJ1-2
TGTGCCAGCAGTGCCGGGAGCCCCTATGGCTACACCTTC
CASSAGSPYGYTF
>-|TRBV11-2|many|TRBJ1-3
TGTGCCAGCAGCTCAGAACCAAGCTCTGGAAACACCATATATTTT
CASSSEPSSGNTIYF
>-|TRBV27|many|TRBJ2-6
TGTGCCAGCAGTTTCGCGGGACTCCCCCGACTGACTTTC
CASSFAGLPRLTF
>-|TRBV9|-|TRBJ2-1
TGTGCCAGCAGCGTAGGTGCTGGCAGCTCTATTATTCTTGAGCAGTTCTTC
CASSVGAGSSIILEQFF
>TRBD1|TRBV3-1|-|TRBJ1-2
TGTGCCAGCAGCCGATCCCTGACAGGGACTGGCTACACCTTC
CASSRSLTGTGYTF
>TRBD1|TRBV7-9|many|TRBJ1-5
TGTGCCAGCAGCCGTGGACAGGGCAGGGATCAGCCCCAGCATTTT
CASSRGQGRDQPQHF
>TRBD1|TRBV5-5|few|TRBJ1-6
TGTGCCAGCAGCTTGACAGGGGGGGGATATAATTCACCCCTCCACTTT
CASSLTGGGYNSPLHF
>-|TRBV2|many|TRBJ1-6
TGTGCCAGCAGTGGAGGAGCCTCACCCCTCCACTTT
CASSGGASPLHF
>TRBD2|TRBV5-1|many|TRBJ2-2
TGCGCCAGCAGCTTGACTAGCGGGGCGGTCACCGGGGAGCTGTTTTTT
CASSLTSGAVTGELFF
>-|TRBV2|many|TRBJ1-4
TGTGCCAGCAGTGCCGGGACGGTTAATGAAAAACTGTTTTTT
CASSAGTVNEKLFF
>TRBD2|TRBV29-1|-|TRBJ2-2
TGCAGCGTGGGCGGGACTAGCGGGAACACCGGGGAGCTGTTTTTT
CSVGGTSGNTGELFF
>-|TRBV29-1|few|TRBJ2-4
TGCAGCGCCGAAGGCTCAATAGCCAAAAACATTCAGTACTTC
CSAEGSIAKNIQYF
>-|TRBV6-5|few|TRBJ1-1
TGTGCCAGCAGTTACTCCCGGGTTACTGAAGCTTTCTTT
CASSYSRVTEAFF
>-|TRBV29-1|many|TRBJ1-1
TGCAGCGACCGAAGGGTTGGAGGAGAAGCTTTCTTT
CSDRRVGGEAFF
>TRBD2|TRBV30|-|TRBJ2-3
TGTGCCCACTGGCGGGGGACCACAGATACGCAGTATTTT
CAHWRGTTDTQYF
>-|TRBV12-3/TRBV12-4|many|TRBJ1-6
TGTGCCAGCAGTCGGGATTCACCCCTCCACTTT
CASSRDSPLHF
>-|TRBV24-1|many|TRBJ1-5
TGTGCCACCAGTGAGGACGGGACGGCTCAGCCCCAGCATTTT
CATSEDGTAQPQHF
>-|TRBV7-9|many|TRBJ1-1
TGTGCCAGCAGCTTGGGCCCCCCGGCGGAAGCTTTCTTT
CASSLGPPAEAFF
>-|TRBV5-1|-|TRBJ2-7
TGCGCCAGCAGCTTGGCTCACAGGGCCTTAACCTACGGGCAGTACTTC
CASSLAHRALTYGQYF
>-|TRBV4-1|few|TRBJ1-1
TGCGCCAGCAGCCACCGTGGGCATTCGGACACTGAAGCTTTCTTT
CASSHRGHSDTEAFF
>-|TRBV5-6|-|TRBJ2-5
TGTGCCAGCAGCTCCCTAATGGGTGAGACCCAGTACTTC
CASSSLMGETQYF
>-|TRBV20-1|many|TRBJ2-1
TGCAGTGCTAGAGATCGGGACCATTACAATGAGCAGTTCTTC
CSARDRDHYNEQFF
>-|TRBV9|-|TRBJ2-3
TGTGCCAGCAGCCCCTTCAGGGGGGGCGGCACAGATACGCAGTATTTT
CASSPFRGGGTDTQYF
>-|TRBV5-5|few|TRBJ1-1
TGTGCCAGCAGCGGCCTTTTAGGGGAAGCTTTCTTT
CASSGLLGEAFF
>-|TRBV6-1|many|TRBJ2-3
TGTGCCAGCAGTGAACTGGCAGGTAGCACAGATACGCAGTATTTT
CASSELAGSTDTQYF
>TRBD2|TRBV30|many|TRBJ2-7
TGTGCCGCTTCACGACTAGCGGGGGTACCCTACGAGCAGTACTTC
CAASRLAGVPYEQYF
>-|TRBV6-2/TRBV6-3|few|TRBJ2-2
TGTGCCACCGGCAACAGCCTTGAAGCCGGGGAGCTGTTTTTT
CATGNSLEAGELFF
>-|TRBV9|-|TRBJ2-2
TGTGCCAGCAGCGCCCATCACGGGGAGCTGTTTTTT
CASSAHHGELFF